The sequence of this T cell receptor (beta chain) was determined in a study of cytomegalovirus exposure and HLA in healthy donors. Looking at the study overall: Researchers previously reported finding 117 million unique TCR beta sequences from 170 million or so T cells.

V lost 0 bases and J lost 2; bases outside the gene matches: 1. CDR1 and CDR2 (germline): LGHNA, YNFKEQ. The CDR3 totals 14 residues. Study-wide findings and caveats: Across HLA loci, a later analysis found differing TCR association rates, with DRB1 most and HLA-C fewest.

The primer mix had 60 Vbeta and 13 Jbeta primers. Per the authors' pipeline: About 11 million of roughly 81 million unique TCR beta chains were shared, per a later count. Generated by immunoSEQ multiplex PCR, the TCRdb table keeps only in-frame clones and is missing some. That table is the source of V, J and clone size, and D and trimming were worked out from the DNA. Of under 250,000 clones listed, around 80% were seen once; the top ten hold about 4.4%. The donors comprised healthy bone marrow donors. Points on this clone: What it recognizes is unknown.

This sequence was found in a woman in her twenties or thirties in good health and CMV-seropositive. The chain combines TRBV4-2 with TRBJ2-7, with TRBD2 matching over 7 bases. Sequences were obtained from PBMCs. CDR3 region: CASSQESGTYEQYF. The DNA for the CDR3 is TGTGCCAGCAGCCAAGAGAGCGGGACCTACGAGCAGTACTTC.